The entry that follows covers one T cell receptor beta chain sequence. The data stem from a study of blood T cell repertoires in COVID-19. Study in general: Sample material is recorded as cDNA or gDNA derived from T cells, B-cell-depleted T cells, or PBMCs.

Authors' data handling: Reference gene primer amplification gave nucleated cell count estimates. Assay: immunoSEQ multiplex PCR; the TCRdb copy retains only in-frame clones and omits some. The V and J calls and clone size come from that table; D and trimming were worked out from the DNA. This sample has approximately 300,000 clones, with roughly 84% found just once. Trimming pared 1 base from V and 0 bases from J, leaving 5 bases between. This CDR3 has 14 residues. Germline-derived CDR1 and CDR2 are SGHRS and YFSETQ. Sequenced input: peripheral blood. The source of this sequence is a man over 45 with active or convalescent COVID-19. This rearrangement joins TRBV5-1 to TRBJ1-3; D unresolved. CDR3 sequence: CASSLQASGNTIYF. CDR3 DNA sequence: TGCGCCAGCAGCTTGCAGGCCTCTGGAAACACCATATATTTT.